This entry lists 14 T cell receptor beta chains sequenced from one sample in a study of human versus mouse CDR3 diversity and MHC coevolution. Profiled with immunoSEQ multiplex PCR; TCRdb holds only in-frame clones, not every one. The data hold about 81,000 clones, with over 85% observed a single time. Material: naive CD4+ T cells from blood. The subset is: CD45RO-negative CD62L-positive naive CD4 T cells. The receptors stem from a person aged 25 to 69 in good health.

CDR3 DNA: TGTGCCAGCTCACCACCGGGAGGTAACGAGCAGTACTTC. Amino acid sequence: CASSPPGGNEQYF. This sequence joins TRBV18 and TRBJ2-7; possibly TRBD2 for D (6 bases). V was pared by 0 bases and J by 5 bases, with 8 bases between. Germline CDR1 reads KGHSH; CDR2 reads LQKENI. This CDR3 has 13 amino acids.

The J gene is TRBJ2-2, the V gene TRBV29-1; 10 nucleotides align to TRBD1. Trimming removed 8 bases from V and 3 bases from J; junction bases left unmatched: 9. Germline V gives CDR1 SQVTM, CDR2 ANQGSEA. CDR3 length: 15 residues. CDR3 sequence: CSTGPGTGDTGELFF. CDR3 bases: TGCAGCACGGGCCCCGGGACAGGGGACACCGGGGAGCTGTTTTTT.

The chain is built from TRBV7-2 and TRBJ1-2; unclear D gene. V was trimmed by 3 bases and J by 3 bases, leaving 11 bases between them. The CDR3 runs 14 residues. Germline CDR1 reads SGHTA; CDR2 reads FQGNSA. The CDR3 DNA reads TGTGCCAGCAGCTTCGACGGGGTAGACTATGGCTACACCTTC. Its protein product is CASSFDGVDYGYTF. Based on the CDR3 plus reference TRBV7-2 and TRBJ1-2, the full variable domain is GAGVSQSPSNKVTEKGKDVELRCDPISGHTALYWYRQSLGQGLEFLIYFQGNSAPDKSGLPSDRFSAERTGGSVSTLTIQRTQQEDSAVYLCASSFDGVDYGYTFGSGTRLTVV.

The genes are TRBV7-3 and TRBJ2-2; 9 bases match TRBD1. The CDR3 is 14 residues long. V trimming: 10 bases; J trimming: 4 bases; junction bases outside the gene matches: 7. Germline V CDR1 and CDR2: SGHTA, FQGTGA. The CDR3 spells CATSRDRVTGELFF. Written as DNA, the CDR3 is TGTGCCACTTCCCGGGACAGGGTCACCGGGGAGCTGTTTTTT.

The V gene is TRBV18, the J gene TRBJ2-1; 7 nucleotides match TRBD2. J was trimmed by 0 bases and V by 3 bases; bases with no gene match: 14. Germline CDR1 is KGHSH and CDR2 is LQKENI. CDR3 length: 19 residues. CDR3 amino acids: CASSPRALSGASSYNEQFF. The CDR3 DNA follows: TGTGCCAGCTCACCGAGAGCCCTAAGCGGGGCGAGCTCCTACAATGAGCAGTTCTTC.

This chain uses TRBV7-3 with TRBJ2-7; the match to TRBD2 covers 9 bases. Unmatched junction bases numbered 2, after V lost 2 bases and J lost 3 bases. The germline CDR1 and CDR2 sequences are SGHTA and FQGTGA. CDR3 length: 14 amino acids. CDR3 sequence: CASSLGTSSYEQYF. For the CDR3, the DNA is TGTGCCAGCAGCTTAGGGACTAGCAGCTACGAGCAGTACTTC.

CDR3 sequence reads: CSVEVGRGSEQYF. DNA of the CDR3: TGCAGCGTTGAAGTGGGCAGGGGCAGCGAGCAGTACTTC. The gene calls are TRBV29-1 and TRBJ2-7; D may be TRBD1 (6 bases). The CDR3 consists of 13 residues. With 1 base removed from V and 6 bases from J, the gap between germline ends came to 13 bases. Germline-derived CDR1 and CDR2 are SQVTM and ANQGSEA.

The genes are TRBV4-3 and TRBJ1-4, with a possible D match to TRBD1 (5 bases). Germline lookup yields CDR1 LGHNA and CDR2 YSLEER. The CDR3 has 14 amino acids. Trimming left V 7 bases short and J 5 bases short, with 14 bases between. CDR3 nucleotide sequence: TGCGCCAGCAACAAACAGGTGGCGAATGAAAAACTGTTTTTT. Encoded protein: CASNKQVANEKLFF.

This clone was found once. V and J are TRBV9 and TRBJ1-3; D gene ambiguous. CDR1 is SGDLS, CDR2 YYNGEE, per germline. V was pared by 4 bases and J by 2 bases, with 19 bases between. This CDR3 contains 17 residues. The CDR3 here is CASSPLGSQTAGNTIYF. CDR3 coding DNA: TGTGCCAGCAGCCCTTTGGGCAGTCAGACGGCTGGAAACACCATATATTTT.

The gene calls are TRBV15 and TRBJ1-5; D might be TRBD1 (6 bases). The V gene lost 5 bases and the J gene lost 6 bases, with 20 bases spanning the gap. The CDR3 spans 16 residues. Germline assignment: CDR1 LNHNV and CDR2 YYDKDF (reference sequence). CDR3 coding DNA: TGTGCCACCAGCGCACGACAAAGACAGGTCGGTCAGCCCCAGCATTTT. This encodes CATSARQRQVGQPQHF.

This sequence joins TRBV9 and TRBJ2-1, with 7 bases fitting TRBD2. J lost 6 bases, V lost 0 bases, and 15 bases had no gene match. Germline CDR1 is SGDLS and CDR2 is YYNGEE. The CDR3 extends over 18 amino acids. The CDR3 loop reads CASSVGPSGYGGGNEQFF. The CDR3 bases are TGTGCCAGCAGCGTAGGCCCTAGCGGATACGGTGGGGGCAATGAGCAGTTCTTC.

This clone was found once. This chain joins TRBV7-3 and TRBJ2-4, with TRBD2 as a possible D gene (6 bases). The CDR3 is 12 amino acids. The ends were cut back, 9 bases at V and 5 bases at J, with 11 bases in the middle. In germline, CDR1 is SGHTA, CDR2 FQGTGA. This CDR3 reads CASSGDENIQYF. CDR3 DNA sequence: TGTGCCAGTTCGGGGGACGAAAACATTCAGTACTTC.

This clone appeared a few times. In DNA form, the CDR3 reads TGTGCCATCAGTGAGTTCAGGGGGGACACCATATATTTT. Translation gives CAISEFRGDTIYF. The V call is TRBV10-3, the J call TRBJ1-3, with TRBD1 matching over 7 bases. Trimming at V came to 1 base and at J to 8 bases, leaving 2 bases not matched to a gene. The CDR3 has 13 residues. CDR1 is ENHRY and CDR2 is SYGVKD in the germline V gene.

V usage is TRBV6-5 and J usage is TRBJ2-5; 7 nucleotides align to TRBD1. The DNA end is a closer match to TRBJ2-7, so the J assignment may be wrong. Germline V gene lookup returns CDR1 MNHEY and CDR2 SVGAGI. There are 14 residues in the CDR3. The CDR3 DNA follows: TGTGCCAGCAGTCGACAGGGCGCGTCCTACGAGCAGTACTTC. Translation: CASSRQGASYEQYF.